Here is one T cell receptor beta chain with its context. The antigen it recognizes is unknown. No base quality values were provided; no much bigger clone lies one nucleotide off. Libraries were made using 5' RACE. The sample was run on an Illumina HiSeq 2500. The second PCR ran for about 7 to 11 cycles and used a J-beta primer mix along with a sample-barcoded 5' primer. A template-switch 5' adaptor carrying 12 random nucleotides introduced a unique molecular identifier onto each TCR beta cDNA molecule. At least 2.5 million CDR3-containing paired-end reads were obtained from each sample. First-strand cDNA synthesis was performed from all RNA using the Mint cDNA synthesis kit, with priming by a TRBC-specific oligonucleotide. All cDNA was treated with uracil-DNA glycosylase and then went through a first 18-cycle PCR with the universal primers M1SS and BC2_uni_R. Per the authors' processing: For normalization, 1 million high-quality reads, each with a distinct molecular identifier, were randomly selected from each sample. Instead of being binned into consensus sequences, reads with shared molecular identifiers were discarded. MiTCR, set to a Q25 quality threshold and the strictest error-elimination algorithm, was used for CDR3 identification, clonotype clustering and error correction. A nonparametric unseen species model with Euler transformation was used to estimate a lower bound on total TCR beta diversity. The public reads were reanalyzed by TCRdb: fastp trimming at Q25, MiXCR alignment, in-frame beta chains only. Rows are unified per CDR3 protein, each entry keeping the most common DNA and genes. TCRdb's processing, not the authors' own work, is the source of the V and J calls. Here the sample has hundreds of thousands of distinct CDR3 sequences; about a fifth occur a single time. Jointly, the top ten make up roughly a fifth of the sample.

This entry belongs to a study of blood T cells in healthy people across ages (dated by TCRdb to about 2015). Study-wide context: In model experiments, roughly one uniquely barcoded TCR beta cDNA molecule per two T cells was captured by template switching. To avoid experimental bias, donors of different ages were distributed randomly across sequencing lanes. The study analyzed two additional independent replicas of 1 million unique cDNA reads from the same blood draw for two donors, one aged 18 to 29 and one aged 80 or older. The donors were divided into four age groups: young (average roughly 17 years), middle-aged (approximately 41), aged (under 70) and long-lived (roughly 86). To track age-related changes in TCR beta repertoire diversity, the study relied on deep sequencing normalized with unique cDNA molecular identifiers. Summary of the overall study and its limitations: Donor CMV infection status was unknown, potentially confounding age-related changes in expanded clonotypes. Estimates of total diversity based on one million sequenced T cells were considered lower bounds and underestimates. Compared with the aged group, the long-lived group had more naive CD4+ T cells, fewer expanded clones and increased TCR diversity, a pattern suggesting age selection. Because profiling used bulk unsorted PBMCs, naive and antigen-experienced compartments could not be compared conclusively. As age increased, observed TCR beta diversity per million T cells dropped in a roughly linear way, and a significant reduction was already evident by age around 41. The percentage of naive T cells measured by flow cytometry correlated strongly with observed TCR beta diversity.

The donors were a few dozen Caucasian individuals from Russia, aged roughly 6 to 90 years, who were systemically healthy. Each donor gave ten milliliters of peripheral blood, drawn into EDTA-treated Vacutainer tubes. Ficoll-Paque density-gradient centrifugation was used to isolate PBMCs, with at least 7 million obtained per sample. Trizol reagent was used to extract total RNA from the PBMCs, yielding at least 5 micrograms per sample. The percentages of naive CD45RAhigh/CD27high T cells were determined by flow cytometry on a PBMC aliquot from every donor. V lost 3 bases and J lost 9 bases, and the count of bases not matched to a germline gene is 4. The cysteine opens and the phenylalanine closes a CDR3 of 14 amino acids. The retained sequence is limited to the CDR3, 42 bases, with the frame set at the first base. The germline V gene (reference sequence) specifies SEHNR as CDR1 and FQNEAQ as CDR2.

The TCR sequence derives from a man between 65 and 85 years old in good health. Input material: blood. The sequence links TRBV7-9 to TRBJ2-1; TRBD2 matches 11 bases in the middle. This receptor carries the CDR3 CASSFSGGAAEQFF. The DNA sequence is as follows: TGTGCCAGCAGCTTTAGCGGGGGGGCCGCTGAGCAGTTCTTC.